This TCR beta chain was retrieved from a study of control samples from healthy donors and cancer patients. Germline CDR1 is LNHDA and CDR2 is SQIVND (reference sequence). Trimming shortened V by 8 bases and J by 3 bases, and 16 bases separated the two germline ends. This CDR3 comprises 14 residues. Here immunoSEQ multiplex PCR was the method, and the copy in TCRdb shows in-frame clones only, minus some. Among some 120,000 clones listed, 80% to 90% were seen once. This receptor was identified in a woman aged 50 to 65 with colorectal cancer. The sequenced material came from PBMCs. The rearrangement links TRBV19 to TRBJ2-5, with D perhaps matching TRBD2 (5 bases). The CDR3 nucleotides are TGTGCCAGTGGTCGGACGGAGGCAAAAGAGACCCAGTACTTC. This translates into CASGRTEAKETQYF.